This T cell receptor beta chain is from a study of blood T cell repertoires in COVID-19. Assay: immunoSEQ multiplex PCR; the TCRdb copy retains only in-frame clones and omits some. The table shows about 400,000 clones, with roughly 88% occurring only once. Living in about two dozen US areas, the participants were between roughly 18 and 89 years of age. The CDR3 is 12 residues long. The germline V and J ends were trimmed by 7 bases and 8 bases, with 14 bases remaining between them. The chain is built from TRBV12-3 or TRBV12-4 and TRBJ1-1; possible D gene TRBD1, 5 bases. This receptor was taken from a woman aged 40 to 49 with acute COVID-19. What was sequenced was PBMCs or T cells enriched from blood (not recorded which). The CDR3 sequence: CASTRSGGEAFF. The CDR3, as DNA: TGTGCCAGCACCCGTAGCGGGGGGGAAGCTTTCTTT.